These 11 T cell receptor beta chains were sequenced from one sample in a study of T-cell memory formation after mild COVID-19. A single record per CDR3 protein comes from TCRdb applying MiXCR to the 5' RACE reads. The sample has a few hundred thousand distinct CDR3 sequences; about 16% are singletons. The sample taken for sequencing was PBMCs or a T cell subset sorted from them (not recorded which). The receptor set was obtained from a man aged 18 to 29 who had mild COVID-19 (a few samples of this study predate the infection). Cell type and time point are not known.

The rearrangement uses TRBV7-3 and TRBJ2-3, with D possibly being TRBD2 (8 bases). Germline V lookup: CDR1 SGHTA, CDR2 FQGTGA. The germline V and J ends were trimmed by 6 bases and 4 bases, with 17 bases remaining between them. The CDR3 length is 15 residues. In DNA form, the CDR3 reads TGTGCCAGCAGTCCAGGGGGACTAGATCCAGATACGCAGTATTTT. This translates into CASSPGGLDPDTQYF.

This chain joins TRBV4-2 and TRBJ2-5; 7 bases line up with TRBD1. The CDR3 loop spans 16 amino acids. V dropped 5 bases and J dropped 4; count of bases not matched to a gene: 13. Germline CDR1 and CDR2: LGHNA and YNFKEQ. CDR3 region: CASSARGGWGGETQYF. CDR3 coding DNA: TGTGCCAGCAGCGCCCGAGGGGGCTGGGGTGGAGAGACCCAGTACTTC.

V gene TRBV7-9 combines with J gene TRBJ2-1; either TRBD1 or TRBD2 may fit D (6 bases each). V lost 8 bases to trimming and J lost 9 bases, with 20 bases between them. The CDR3 covers 14 residues. The germline gives CDR1 SEHNR, CDR2 FQNEAQ (reference sequence). Written as DNA, the CDR3 is TGTGCCAGCGCGATATCGACCGGGGGCGGTGAGCAGTTCTTC. Its translation: CASAISTGGGEQFF.

This clonotype was found many times. J is TRBJ2-2 and V is TRBV5-4; D not resolved. Germline assignment: CDR1 SGHNT and CDR2 YYREEE (reference sequence). Trimming removed 5 bases at V and 2 bases at J, with 13 bases between. This CDR3 is built from 15 residues. This CDR3 reads CASSTPVVNTGELFF. The CDR3 DNA sequence: TGTGCCAGCAGTACCCCAGTAGTCAACACCGGGGAGCTGTTTTTT.

As DNA, the CDR3 is TGTGCCATCAGTGGGCAAGGATCTCATGGGGCACCCCTCCACTTT. Translated: CAISGQGSHGAPLHF. The V and J genes are TRBV10-3 and TRBJ1-6; D is uncertain. The V and J ends lost 4 bases and 11 bases respectively, with 18 bases between them. Looked up from germline, CDR1 is ENHRY and CDR2 is SYGVKD. The CDR3 spans 15 residues.

The CDR3 spells CASSFLSSGNEQFF. In DNA form, the CDR3 reads TGTGCCAGCAGCTTCTTGTCTAGCGGTAATGAGCAGTTCTTC. V usage is TRBV7-3 and J usage is TRBJ2-1; 7 bases map to TRBD2. The CDR3 loop spans 14 amino acids. Germline CDR1 is SGHTA and CDR2 is FQGTGA. V lost 3 bases to trimming and J lost 7 bases; unmatched junction nucleotides: 6.

This clonotype was counted a few times. The chain couples TRBV20-1 to TRBJ1-5; TRBD1 agrees at 7 bases. CDR1 and CDR2 (germline): DFQATT, SNEGSKA (reference sequence). The V gene end was trimmed by 5 bases and the J gene end by 7 bases; junction bases not matched to a gene: 8. The CDR3 sequence is 13 residues long. Here the CDR3 reads CSAERQGGQPQHF. Here the CDR3 DNA reads TGCAGTGCTGAAAGACAGGGCGGCCAGCCCCAGCATTTT.

In this sample, this clonotype turned up a few times. The V gene is TRBV19, the J gene TRBJ2-7; tentative D call: TRBD1 (6 bases). Germline V gene sequence: CDR1 LNHDA, CDR2 SQIVND (reference sequence). This CDR3 comprises 16 residues. Between the trimmed V and J ends, which lost 5 bases and 1 base, there was a span of 18 bases. The CDR3 DNA reads TGTGCCAGTAGTGGACGGCAGGGGATTGTATCCTACGAGCAGTACTTC. Its protein is CASSGRQGIVSYEQYF.

There are a few counts of this clonotype. The CDR3 here is CASSPPRGNTDTQYF. The CDR3, as DNA: TGTGCCAGCAGTCCTCCTCGGGGGAACACAGATACGCAGTATTTT. The V call is TRBV12-3 or TRBV12-4, the J call TRBJ2-3; D may be TRBD2 (6 bases). The CDR3 is made up of 15 amino acids. Trimming removed 5 bases from V and 2 bases from J, with 14 bases in between.

In this sample, this clonotype turned up a few times. The genes are TRBV15 and TRBJ1-2; TRBD1 agrees at 8 bases. Germline CDR1 LNHNV, CDR2 YYDKDF (reference sequence). J lost 7 bases, V lost 4 bases, and 5 bases had no gene match. CDR3 length: 13 amino acids. This CDR3 reads CATSMTGDGGYTF. The CDR3 region has the DNA TGTGCCACCAGCATGACAGGGGATGGTGGCTACACCTTC.

This clonotype was picked up a small number of times. The chain employs TRBV5-1 and TRBJ2-3; TRBD2 might be the D (7 bases). Germline assignment: CDR1 SGHRS and CDR2 YFSETQ. With 2 bases removed from V and 0 bases from J, the gap between germline ends came to 13 bases. The CDR3 runs to 16 residues. The CDR3 here is CASSFLRGASTDTQYF. The CDR3 DNA sequence: TGCGCCAGCAGCTTTTTACGGGGGGCCAGCACAGATACGCAGTATTTT.